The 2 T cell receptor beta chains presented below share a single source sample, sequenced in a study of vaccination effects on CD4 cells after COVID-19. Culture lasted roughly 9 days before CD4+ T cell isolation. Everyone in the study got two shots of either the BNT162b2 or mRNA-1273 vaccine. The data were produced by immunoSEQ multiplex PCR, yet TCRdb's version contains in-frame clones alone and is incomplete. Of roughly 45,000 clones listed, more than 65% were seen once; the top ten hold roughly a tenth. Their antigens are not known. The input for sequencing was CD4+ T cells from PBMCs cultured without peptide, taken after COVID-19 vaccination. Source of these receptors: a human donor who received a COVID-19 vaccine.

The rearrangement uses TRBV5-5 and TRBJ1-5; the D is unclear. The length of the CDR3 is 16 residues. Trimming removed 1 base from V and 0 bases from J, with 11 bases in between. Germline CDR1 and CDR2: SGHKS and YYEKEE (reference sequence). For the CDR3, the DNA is TGTGCCAGCAGCTTGCAAGGGCAGTATAGCAATCAGCCCCAGCATTTT. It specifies CASSLQGQYSNQPQHF.

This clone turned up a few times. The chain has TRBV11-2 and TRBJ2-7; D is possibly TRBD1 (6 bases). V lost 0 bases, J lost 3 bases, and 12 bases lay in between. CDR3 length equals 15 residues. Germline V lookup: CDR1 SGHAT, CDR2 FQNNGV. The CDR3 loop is CASSLEGAGFYEQYF. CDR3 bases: TGTGCCAGCAGCTTAGAGGGGGCAGGCTTCTACGAGCAGTACTTC.